The subject of this entry is one T cell receptor (beta chain). Its antigen is as yet unknown. Primers included in the PCR were 60 Vbeta and 13 Jbeta primers. Profiled with immunoSEQ multiplex PCR; TCRdb holds only in-frame clones, not every one. Of approximately 150,000 clones in the sample, roughly 79% were seen once. These data are taken from a study of cytomegalovirus exposure and HLA in healthy donors. Study as a whole: Unique TCR beta sequences numbering about 100 million came from approximately 180 million T cells in an earlier analysis.

Study-level results: Using a false discovery rate of 0.05, a later analysis showed that 15,000 to 20,000 TCR beta sequences were associated with HLA alleles.

This CDR3 region has 13 residues. Germline V lookup: CDR1 SGHRS, CDR2 YFSETQ. Between the trimmed V and J ends, which lost 2 bases and 4 bases, there was a span of 9 bases. This clonotype was sampled from a woman in her forties or fifties in good health and CMV-seronegative. Sequenced input: PBMCs. The chain links TRBV5-1 to TRBJ1-2, with D possibly TRBD1 on 5 matching bases. The CDR3 sequence is CASSFGAIYGYTF. For the CDR3, the DNA is TGCGCCAGCAGCTTTGGGGCGATCTATGGCTACACCTTC.